Listed here are 8 T cell receptor beta chains from one sample, sequenced in a study of response to subunit inactivated influenza vaccine. TCRdb used MiXCR to reprocess the RT-PCR reads, holding one entry per CDR3 protein. The profile covers under 500,000 distinct CDR3 sequences, with 10% to 11% appearing a single time and more than 10% taken by the ten largest. This specimen was PBMCs from blood, taken roughly 45 days after vaccination. These receptors were collected from a man aged 50-59 years who received an inactivated influenza vaccine.

This clonotype has a single count. This chain connects TRBV7-3 to TRBJ2-1; D may be TRBD1 or TRBD2 (5 bases each). Germline CDR1 reads SGHTA; CDR2 reads FQGTGA. V shed 3 bases and J shed 10 bases, with 16 bases lying between them. This CDR3 has 14 residues. The CDR3: CASSFGTPPLEQFF. The CDR3 DNA reads as TGTGCCAGCAGCTTCGGGACGCCACCGCTGGAGCAGTTCTTC.

The chain is built from TRBV20-1 and TRBJ2-7; the D gene could be TRBD1 or TRBD2 (6 bases each). The CDR3 has 14 amino acids. V lost 7 bases to trimming and J lost 3 bases, with 19 bases between them. Germline V lookup: CDR1 DFQATT, CDR2 SNEGSKA (reference sequence). CDR3 nucleotide sequence: TGCAGTGTTAAACCGGGGGCCACCCACTACGAGCAGTACTTC. Protein product: CSVKPGATHYEQYF.

This sequence joins TRBV21-1 and TRBJ1-2. TRBV21-1 is a pseudogene. The CDR3 covers 12 residues. The CDR3 protein is CASSKATAGYTF. The CDR3 DNA reads TGTGCCAGCAGCAAAGCGACAGCTGGCTACACCTTC.

The V call is TRBV20-1, the J call TRBJ2-7; 13 bases are shared with TRBD2. Germline lookup yields CDR1 DFQATT and CDR2 SNEGSKA (reference sequence). The trim removed 3 bases at V and 2 bases at J, leaving 4 bases unmatched. CDR3 length: 15 residues. This CDR3 reads CSASPGLAGTYEQYF. DNA for the CDR3: TGCAGTGCTAGCCCGGGACTAGCGGGAACCTACGAGCAGTACTTC.

This clonotype occurred many times. The chain uses TRBV9 and TRBJ2-7; 10 nucleotides align to TRBD1. Germline V gene data show CDR1 as SGDLS and CDR2 as YYNGEE. V lost 3 bases to trimming and J lost 4 bases; unmatched junction nucleotides: 10. The CDR3 spans 16 residues. In DNA, the CDR3 is TGTGCCAGCAGCGCCGGGGGGACAGGGGCAATATACGAGCAGTACTTC. Encoded protein: CASSAGGTGAIYEQYF.

In this sample, this clonotype turned up many times. The CDR3 protein is CSALTHTRNTEAFF. CDR3 nucleotides: TGCAGTGCCCTAACGCATACAAGGAACACTGAAGCTTTCTTT. The V gene is TRBV20-1, the J gene TRBJ1-1; D uncertain. This CDR3 is built from 14 residues. The V gene's germline CDR1 is DFQATT and CDR2 SNEGSKA (reference sequence). Trimming cost V 6 bases and J 1 base, with 15 bases left between them.

V and J are TRBV2 and TRBJ1-1; 8 bases are a match to TRBD1. The V gene end was trimmed by 6 bases and the J gene end by 5 bases; junction bases not matched to a gene: 8. Germline CDR1 reads SNHLY; CDR2 reads FYNNEI. The CDR3 runs 14 residues. The CDR3 DNA reads TGTGCCAGCAGGAGACAGGGGACGAGGACTGAAGCTTTCTTT. It codes for CASRRQGTRTEAFF.

CDR3 in DNA: TGTGCCAGCAAGGTCACGGATACGCAGTATTTT. Translation gives CASKVTDTQYF. This rearrangement joins TRBV6-2 or TRBV6-3 to TRBJ2-3; D ambiguous. Germline values: CDR1 MNHEY, CDR2 SVGEGT. The CDR3 runs 11 residues. Trimming stripped 7 bases from V and 6 bases from J, with 8 bases between.